The 11 T cell receptor beta chains listed next were all sequenced from one sample in a study of vaccination effects on CD4 cells after COVID-19. These receptors are not linked to any known antigen. Under the ViraFEST assay, PBMC were stimulated with viral peptide pools so that antigen-specific CD4+ T cells expanded. Sequencing was performed afterwards. Once cultured for more than nine days, the cells underwent separation to obtain CD4+ T cells. PCR showed that the person got SARS-CoV-2 infection at some point between March and December 2020. Some clones are missing from TCRdb's copy, which holds only in-frame ones; the method was immunoSEQ multiplex PCR. Of tens of thousands of clones listed, around 76% are singletons. The source material was CD4+ T cells from PBMCs cultured with HIV peptides, sampled before COVID-19 vaccination. As to subset: HIV-1 Nef peptide pool negative control/reference culture. The receptors stem from a human donor who had a prior SARS-CoV-2 infection.

This rearrangement joins TRBV9 to TRBJ2-1; D is uncertain. V shed 0 bases and J shed 6 bases, with 10 bases lying between them. The CDR3 runs 14 residues. Germline V gene data show CDR1 as SGDLS and CDR2 as YYNGEE. As DNA, the CDR3 is TGTGCCAGCAGCGTAGCTACCGGGTTCAATGAGCAGTTCTTC. It translates to CASSVATGFNEQFF.

This clone came up a few times. The chain is built from TRBV7-9 and TRBJ2-1, with a possible D match to TRBD2 (5 bases). This CDR3 is built from 16 residues. Trimming removed 8 bases from V and 4 bases from J, with 21 bases in between. Germline CDR1 reads SEHNR; CDR2 reads FQNEAQ (reference sequence). The CDR3 loop is CASQIAPAVPYNEQFF. The CDR3 bases are TGTGCCAGCCAAATCGCCCCAGCGGTACCTTACAATGAGCAGTTCTTC.

This clone was picked up one time. The chain joins TRBV9 to TRBJ2-3; tentative D call: TRBD1 (6 bases). The germline CDR1 and CDR2 sequences are SGDLS and YYNGEE. Trimming removed 3 bases from V and 1 base from J, with 15 bases in between. This CDR3 contains 16 residues. CDR3 in amino acids: CASSAWAGAGTDTQYF. The DNA of the CDR3 is TGTGCCAGCAGCGCCTGGGCAGGGGCCGGCACAGATACGCAGTATTTT. The entire variable domain, with the rest obtained from reference TRBV9 and TRBJ2-3, is as follows: DSGVTQTPKHLITATGQRVTLRCSPRSGDLSVYWYQQSLDQGLQFLIQYYNGEERAKGNILERFSAQQFPDLHSELNLSSLELGDSALYFCASSAWAGAGTDTQYFGPGTRLTVL.

The V call is TRBV7-8, the J call TRBJ1-1; D is unresolved. The CDR3 loop spans 15 amino acids. The germline V and J ends were trimmed by 7 bases and 1 base, with 16 bases remaining between them. The germline gives CDR1 SGHVS, CDR2 FQNEAQ. The CDR3 DNA reads TGTGCCAGCACCACAAAACATAGGGCGAACACTGAAGCTTTCTTT. Its translation is CASTTKHRANTEAFF.

The V gene is TRBV15, the J gene TRBJ2-7, with D uncertain. The CDR3 extends over 13 amino acids. V was pared by 3 bases and J by 3 bases, with 9 bases between. Germline lookup yields CDR1 LNHNV and CDR2 YYDKDF (reference sequence). The CDR3 bases are TGTGCCACCAGCAGTGGCGGCCTCTACGAGCAGTACTTC. Amino acid sequence: CATSSGGLYEQYF.

The DNA of the CDR3 is TGTGCCAGCAGCCCGCACCGGGACACCCAAGAGACCCAGTACTTC. Its translation: CASSPHRDTQETQYF. J is TRBJ2-5 and V is TRBV5-5; tentative D call: TRBD1 (6 bases). Germline V gene sequence: CDR1 SGHKS, CDR2 YYEKEE (reference sequence). The ends were cut back, 4 bases at V and 1 base at J, with 14 bases in the middle. The CDR3 sequence is 15 residues long. Combining the CDR3 with reference TRBV5-5 and TRBJ2-5 gives the whole variable domain DAGVTQSPTHLIKTRGQQVTLRCSPISGHKSVSWYQQVLGQGPQFIFQYYEKEERGRGNFPDRFSARQFPNYSSELNVNALLLGDSALYLCASSPHRDTQETQYFGPGTRLLVL.

J is TRBJ1-2 and V is TRBV6-5; maybe TRBD1 (5 bases). V was trimmed by 4 bases and J by 2 bases, leaving 8 bases between them. This CDR3 spans 13 amino acids. Germline values: CDR1 MNHEY, CDR2 SVGAGI. The CDR3 sequence: CASSSRENYGYTF. DNA for the CDR3: TGTGCCAGCAGTTCCAGGGAGAACTATGGCTACACCTTC.

This clone has a single count. The V gene is TRBV5-6, the J gene TRBJ2-3, with 7 bases that match TRBD1. J was trimmed by 0 bases and V by 5 bases; bases with no gene match: 6. Germline CDR1 reads SGHDT; CDR2 reads YYEEEE. This CDR3 spans 15 amino acids. CDR3 sequence: CASRETGRSTDTQYF. The CDR3 region has the DNA TGTGCCAGCAGGGAGACAGGGCGTAGCACAGATACGCAGTATTTT.

The chain links TRBV28 to TRBJ2-3; the match to TRBD2 covers 14 bases. The J segment lost 4 bases and the V segment lost 4 bases, leaving 10 bases of the junction unmatched. The CDR3 has 18 residues. Looked up from germline, CDR1 is MDHEN and CDR2 is SYDVKM. The CDR3 DNA sequence: TGTGCCAGCAGTTCCCGACTAGCGGGGGGGCCTCCCGCAGATACGCAGTATTTT. Encoded protein: CASSSRLAGGPPADTQYF.

The V call is TRBV4-2, the J call TRBJ2-3; possible D gene TRBD2, 7 bases. Trimming removed 4 bases from V and 5 bases from J, with 22 bases in between. The CDR3 sequence is 17 residues long. Per germline, CDR1 LGHNA and CDR2 YNFKEQ. CDR3 DNA sequence: TGTGCCAGCAGCCGCCGAGGGGGGAGGGCCGGTGGAGATACGCAGTATTTT. Protein: CASSRRGGRAGGDTQYF.

V gene TRBV5-4 combines with J gene TRBJ1-2, with TRBD1 matching 7 bases. CDR3 size: 13 residues. CDR1 and CDR2 from the germline V gene are SGHNT and YYREEE (reference sequence). V lost 4 bases and J lost 6; bases outside the gene matches: 6. CDR3 region: CASSRQGVHGYTF. For the CDR3, the DNA is TGTGCCAGCAGCCGGCAGGGGGTCCATGGCTACACCTTC.